These T cell receptor beta chains were read from a single sample in a study of T cell changes during pregnancy in multiple sclerosis. The assay was immunoSEQ multiplex PCR, and TCRdb's table has in-frame clones only and misses some. The sample has more than 15,000 clones, about 88% seen once. Sequencing used CD8+ T cells from peripheral blood mononuclear cells, obtained in the second trimester of pregnancy. The receptors come from a female donor in good health, enrolled as a control in a pregnancy study. Both conserved end residues are part of each CDR3. The D gene is left open where the match is weak. Expanded clones get a size class; other rows say once, few or many, or leave the size out.

D	V	J	size	DNA	CDR3
NA	TRBV11-3	TRBJ2-2	NA	TGTGCCAGCGGTACAGCTGAGGGGGAGCTGTTTTTT	CASGTAEGELFF
TRBD2	TRBV15	TRBJ2-1	NA	TGTGCCACCAGCCGACTAGCGGGAGGGCCGGAGGAGCAGTTCTTC	CATSRLAGGPEEQFF
NA	TRBV29-1	TRBJ1-2	NA	TGCAGCGTTGTCGGTTCTGGCTACACCTTC	CSVVGSGYTF
TRBD1	TRBV13	TRBJ1-1	NA	TGTGCCACCACGGGACAGATGAACACTGAAGCTTTCTTT	CATTGQMNTEAFF
TRBD2	TRBV28	TRBJ2-2	NA	TGTGCCAGCAGTCGCCCCCTAGCGGGAGGGCCTACCGGGGAGCTGTTTTTT	CASSRPLAGGPTGELFF
NA	TRBV5-6	TRBJ1-2	NA	TGTGCCAGCAGCCCGGAGGGTGACCTGGCCTATGGCTACACCTTC	CASSPEGDLAYGYTF
TRBD1	TRBV11-2	TRBJ2-1	NA	TGTGCCAGCAGCGCGGGACAGGGTGGGAATGAGCAGTTCTTC	CASSAGQGGNEQFF
TRBD1	TRBV5-6	TRBJ1-2	NA	TGTGCCAGCAGGAACACCCGGACAGGGGGAAGAGGAGGCTATGGCTACACCTTC	CASRNTRTGGRGGYGYTF
NA	TRBV4-1	TRBJ2-1	NA	TGCGCCAGCAGCCGAGGAGGAGAGTCCTACAATGAGCAGTTCTTC	CASSRGGESYNEQFF
NA	TRBV6-4	TRBJ1-5	NA	TGTGCCAGCAGTGACTCAGGGGGCAATCAGCCCCAGCATTTT	CASSDSGGNQPQHF
NA	TRBV5-1	TRBJ2-7	NA	TGCGCCAGCAGCTTGGAGCTCGTCTACGAGCAGTACTTC	CASSLELVYEQYF
TRBD1	TRBV6-5	TRBJ1-1	NA	TGTGCCAGCAGTGCCACCGGACAGGGGGCCACTGAAGCTTTCTTT	CASSATGQGATEAFF
NA	TRBV5-6	TRBJ1-1	NA	TGTGCCAGCAGCTTCATAGCGATGAACACTGAAGCTTTCTTT	CASSFIAMNTEAFF
NA	TRBV19	TRBJ1-1	NA	TGTGCCAGTAGTCCCTTGAACACTGAAGCTTTCTTT	CASSPLNTEAFF
TRBD1	TRBV18	TRBJ2-3	NA	TGTGCCAGCTCACCTTCGGACAGGGCCACAGATACGCAGTATTTT	CASSPSDRATDTQYF
NA	TRBV5-5	TRBJ2-5	once	TGTGCCAGCAGCTTGGATAACAGGGAAGAGACCCAGTACTTC	CASSLDNREETQYF
NA	TRBV7-9	TRBJ1-1	NA	TGTGCCAGCGGCCCAGGGGTCAACACTGAAGCTTTCTTT	CASGPGVNTEAFF
NA	TRBV29-1	TRBJ2-1	once	TGCAGCGTTGAGCCGCGAGAGTCCCTATACAATGAGCAGTTCTTC	CSVEPRESLYNEQFF
NA	TRBV14	TRBJ2-5	NA	TGTGCCAGCAGCCAAGATCTGCTAGCCCCACAAGAGACCCAGTACTTC	CASSQDLLAPQETQYF
TRBD1	TRBV15	TRBJ2-5	NA	TGTGCCACCAGCGCCGGACAGGGGGAGGAGGAGACCCAGTACTTC	CATSAGQGEEETQYF
NA	TRBV19	TRBJ1-5	NA	TGTGCCAGTAGTACCCCATTAATCAATATCCCAGGACAGCCCCAGCATTTT	CASSTPLINIPGQPQHF
TRBD2	TRBV6-5	TRBJ2-1	NA	TGTGCCAGCAGTTACGGGACTAGCTCCTACAATGAGCAGTTCTTC	CASSYGTSSYNEQFF
TRBD2	TRBV5-4	TRBJ2-1	NA	TGTGCCAGCAGCGGGGGGGGACTCTCGAGCTCCTACAATGAGCAGTTCTTC	CASSGGGLSSSYNEQFF
TRBD2	TRBV11-2	TRBJ2-1	NA	TGTGCCAGCAGCTTGGGGACTAGCGGCTACAATGAGCAGTTCTTC	CASSLGTSGYNEQFF
NA	TRBV19	TRBJ1-5	once	TGTGCCAGTAGTATTCGCGACAGAAATCAGCCCCAGCATTTT	CASSIRDRNQPQHF
TRBD2	TRBV9	TRBJ2-1	NA	TGTGCCAGCAGCGCTAGCGGGAGGGGAAATGAGCAGTTCTTC	CASSASGRGNEQFF
NA	TRBV6-5	TRBJ2-3	NA	TGTGCCAGCAGTACCGGGTTTGGCACAGATACGCAGTATTTT	CASSTGFGTDTQYF
NA	TRBV28	TRBJ2-6	NA	TGTGCCAGCAGTCCTCTCCACGTGGCCTCTGGGGCCAACGTCCTGACTTTC	CASSPLHVASGANVLTF
NA	TRBV19	TRBJ1-5	NA	TGTGCCAGTAGTATCAGGGCGGATAGCAATCAGCCCCAGCATTTT	CASSIRADSNQPQHF
NA	TRBV4-2	TRBJ2-1	NA	TGTGCCAGCAGTCTTACTAGAAGGAATGAGCAGTTCTTC	CASSLTRRNEQFF
TRBD2	TRBV11-3	TRBJ2-7	few	TGTGCCAGCAGCTTACTAGCGGGGTATCGCGAGCAGTACTTC	CASSLLAGYREQYF
NA	TRBV19	TRBJ2-7	NA	TGTGCCAGTAGTATAGGTACAGGACCGGCCTACGAGCAGTACTTC	CASSIGTGPAYEQYF
TRBD1	TRBV9	TRBJ1-1	NA	TGTGCCAGCAGCGGGAGACAGGGGACGGACACTGAAGCTTTCTTT	CASSGRQGTDTEAFF
NA	TRBV13	TRBJ1-5	NA	TGTGCCAGCAGCCCCGTGAACAGGACCGATAGGGATAGCAATCAGCCCCAGCATTTT	CASSPVNRTDRDSNQPQHF
NA	TRBV19	TRBJ1-1	NA	TGTGCCAGTAGTATAGGCGGCAGGGGTAACACTGAAGCTTTCTTT	CASSIGGRGNTEAFF
NA	TRBV19	TRBJ2-1	NA	TGTGCCAGTACGACAGACTACAATGAGCAGTTCTTC	CASTTDYNEQFF